The 4 T cell receptor beta chains listed next were all sequenced from one sample in a study of shared T cell receptors in the human thymus. Libraries were prepared by immunoSEQ multiplex PCR; TCRdb keeps only in-frame clonotypes and omits some of them. The table has under 450,000 clones, around 93% seen once. Sequenced: thymocytes. All receptors derive from a human donor.

The chain carries TRBV7-2 and TRBJ2-3; TRBD2 aligns across 13 bases. CDR1 and CDR2 from the germline V gene are SGHTA and FQGNSA. The CDR3 has 17 residues. The ends lost 5 bases at V and 2 bases at J; junction bases unmatched: 7. CDR3 coding DNA: TGTGCCAGCAGCCCTACCGGGACTAGCGGGACCACAGATACGCAGTATTTT. Amino acids: CASSPTGTSGTTDTQYF.

The V and J genes are TRBV6-6 and TRBJ1-2; possible D gene TRBD1, 6 bases. This CDR3 has 14 amino acids. The V end lost 2 bases, the J end lost 4 bases, and 11 bases lay between the germline ends. The germline V gene encodes CDR1 MNHNY and CDR2 SVGAGI (reference sequence). The CDR3 protein is CASSYPQGSYGYTF. The CDR3 coding sequence is TGTGCCAGCAGTTACCCACAGGGTTCCTATGGCTACACCTTC.

CDR3 region: CASKGRAKNIQYF. Here the CDR3 DNA reads TGTGCCAGTAAAGGACGGGCCAAAAACATTCAGTACTTC. V gene TRBV19 combines with J gene TRBJ2-4; D is unclear. Germline loops: CDR1 LNHDA, CDR2 SQIVND (reference sequence). V was pared by 7 bases and J by 1 base, with 8 bases between. This CDR3 spans 13 amino acids.

Here the CDR3 DNA reads TGTGCCAGCAGCTTAGTCGTCAGTTATGAAAAACTGTTTTTT. It is translated as CASSLVVSYEKLFF. The chain uses TRBV7-2 and TRBJ1-4; unclear D gene. The germline V gene encodes CDR1 SGHTA and CDR2 FQGNSA. V was clipped by 1 base and J by 6 bases, with 9 bases between them. The CDR3 has 14 amino acids.